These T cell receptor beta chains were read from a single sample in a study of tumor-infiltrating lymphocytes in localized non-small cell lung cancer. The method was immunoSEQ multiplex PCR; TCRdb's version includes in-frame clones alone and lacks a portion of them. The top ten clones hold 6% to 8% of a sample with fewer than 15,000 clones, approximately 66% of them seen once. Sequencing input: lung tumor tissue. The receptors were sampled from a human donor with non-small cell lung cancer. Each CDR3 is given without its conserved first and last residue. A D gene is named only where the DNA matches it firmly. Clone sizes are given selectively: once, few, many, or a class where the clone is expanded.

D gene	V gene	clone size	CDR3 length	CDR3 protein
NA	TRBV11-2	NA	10	ASSTGVGTAF
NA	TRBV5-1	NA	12	ASSFSEWTDTQY
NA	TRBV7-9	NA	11	ASSGGGITEAF
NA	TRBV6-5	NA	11	ASSTGGGQPQH
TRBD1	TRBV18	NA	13	ASSPPDRGLYGYT
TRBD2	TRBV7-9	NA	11	ASSPPGGETQY
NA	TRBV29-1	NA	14	SVADAGTPGRREQY
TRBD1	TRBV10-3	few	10	AISPTGSGYT
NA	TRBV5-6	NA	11	ASSRRGSEKLF
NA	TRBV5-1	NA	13	ASSLSLMSTGELF
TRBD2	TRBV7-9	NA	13	ASSPTILAGDEQY
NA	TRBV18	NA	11	ASSPPSRTEQF
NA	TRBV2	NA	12	ASSEGARGTEAF
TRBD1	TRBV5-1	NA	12	ASSFPGQVYGYT
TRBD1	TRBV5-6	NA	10	ASSSRTGGAF
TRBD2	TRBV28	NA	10	ASMGGFDEQF
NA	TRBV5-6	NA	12	ASSLGWGRETQY
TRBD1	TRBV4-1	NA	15	ASSHRLDRGKGNIQY
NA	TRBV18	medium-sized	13	ASSHASGGGEKLF
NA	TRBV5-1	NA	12	ASSLGGAGYEQY
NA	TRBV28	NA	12	ASINYGTEETQY
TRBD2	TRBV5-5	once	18	ASSFRGGWTRTSLGYEQY
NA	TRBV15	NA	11	ATSSEVGETQY
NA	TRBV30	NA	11	AWSVLPGNTIY
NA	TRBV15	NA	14	ATSRDRGGGGQPQH
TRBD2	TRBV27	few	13	ASSLSTGGGETQY
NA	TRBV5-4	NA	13	ASSFVDGSMYGYT